The clone carrying this T cell receptor beta chain was detected ten times or more. The sample originates from a study of molecular identifiers for immune sequencing clone quantification. Germline V CDR1 and CDR2: MNHNY, SVGAGI (reference sequence). V trimming: 5 bases; J trimming: 1 base; junction bases outside the gene matches: 11. This CDR3 contains 17 residues. MiXCR was run by TCRdb on the PCR reads, yielding one entry per CDR3 protein. The sample carries about 630,000 distinct CDR3 sequences, less than 30% recorded once. The source material was naive CD8+ T cells from blood, with Jurkat cell RNA spiked in. Subset: FACS-sorted CD8+CD4-CCR7+CD45RA+ naive T cells. The genes are TRBV6-6 and TRBJ1-5; 7 nucleotides agree with TRBD1. The sequence was obtained from a human donor in good health. Some libraries in this study had Jurkat cell RNA spiked in. The CDR3 loop is CASSRAGTDTSNQPQHF. As DNA, the CDR3 is TGTGCCAGCAGTCGAGCCGGGACAGATACAAGCAATCAGCCCCAGCATTTT.